Listed below are T cell receptor beta chains from one sample, sequenced in a study of T cell responses to AZD1222 COVID-19 vaccine. Using immunoSEQ multiplex PCR, the repertoire was profiled, and TCRdb retains in-frame clones only, with some absent. The data show 140,000 or so clones, 88% seen once. This sample comprised peripheral blood, obtained 28 days after the second AZD1222 dose. The receptors originated from an adult who received the AZD1222 COVID-19 vaccine. CDR3s leave out the opening cysteine and the closing phenylalanine or tryptophan. The order of the fields is J gene, V gene, CDR3 protein.

TRBJ1-6 | TRBV7-9 | ASSLQSNSPLH
TRBJ1-5 | TRBV9 | ASSPDLRSNQPQH
TRBJ2-5 | TRBV7-3 | ASSLRTAETQY
TRBJ2-3 | TRBV2 | ASRGANTQY
TRBJ1-2 | TRBV27 | ASSLSGEGYGYT
TRBJ1-4 | TRBV5-1 | ASSLAGGGDEKLF
TRBJ2-3 | TRBV6-2/TRBV6-3 | ASSPTGAAGDTQY
TRBJ2-3 | TRBV9 | ASSPRTGTDTQY
TRBJ1-3 | TRBV30 | AWTARIGNTIY
TRBJ1-4 | TRBV28 | ASRQGAQWEKLF
TRBJ1-1 | TRBV11-3 | ASSFGGTGTEAF
TRBJ1-2 | TRBV28 | ASRLTGGVDYT
TRBJ1-1 | TRBV6-5 | ASSYTGGGTEAF
TRBJ2-3 | TRBV5-1 | ASSLDRGKDTQY
TRBJ2-1 | TRBV20-1 | SAGRADEQF
TRBJ1-5 | TRBV27 | ASRKGTNNYSNQPQH
TRBJ1-1 | TRBV3-1/TRBV3-2 | ASSQVRGLSEAF
TRBJ2-5 | TRBV7-9 | ASSLGETGRQETQY
TRBJ2-5 | TRBV7-3 | ASSPQADRVQETQY
TRBJ2-3 | TRBV2 | ASSGQSSASTDTQY
TRBJ2-5 | TRBV29-1 | SVPRGLAEETQY
TRBJ1-2 | TRBV3-1/TRBV3-2 | ASSRSEFTGRPLGYGYT
TRBJ1-3 | TRBV5-6 | ASSVHGGNTIY
TRBJ1-6 | TRBV3-1/TRBV3-2 | ASSPRGLNSPLH
TRBJ2-3 | TRBV11-1 | ASSLEDTQY
TRBJ1-2 | TRBV9 | ASSVRGGSGYT
TRBJ2-7 | TRBV3-1/TRBV3-2 | ASSPYKGGAYEQY
TRBJ1-3 | TRBV5-6 | ASSLVGLRSSSGNTIY
TRBJ1-2 | TRBV11-2 | ASSPVGQSWGYT
TRBJ2-5 | TRBV12-3/TRBV12-4 | ASSFGGETQY
TRBJ2-5 | TRBV24-1 | ATSGTERNVN
TRBJ1-4 | TRBV20-1 | SASGTGRQVQNEKLF
TRBJ2-1 | TRBV24-1 | ATSDFVSGSSYNEQF
TRBJ2-7 | TRBV10-1 | ASSRDRGRQY
TRBJ2-1 | TRBV19 | ASSETSGGANEQF
TRBJ1-2 | TRBV5-1 | ASSLQQGGYT
TRBJ2-3 | TRBV6-4 | ASSYRVGDTQY
TRBJ1-1 | TRBV10-2 | ASLEAGVTEAF
TRBJ2-7 | TRBV4-1 | ASSQRGDRGDYEQY
TRBJ1-1 | TRBV10-2 | ASSVPGSGTEAF
TRBJ2-7 | TRBV6-1 | ASSERGGGYEQY
TRBJ2-5 | TRBV19 | ASKGVAGRGPQETQY
TRBJ1-1 | TRBV29-1 | SVEDTTGSRPF
TRBJ2-7 | TRBV30 | AWGALSYEQY
TRBJ1-4 | TRBV19 | ASSIIGEKLF
TRBJ2-3 | TRBV7-3 | ASSLSPRDTQY
TRBJ2-3 | TRBV11-3 | ASSLTSSTDTQY
TRBJ2-3 | TRBV29-1 | SVEITSSDTQY
TRBJ2-2 | TRBV5-1 | ASSLTFSAGTYTGELF
TRBJ2-1 | TRBV3-1/TRBV3-2 | ASSPSRQGAREQF
TRBJ1-3 | TRBV19 | ASSILGGSGNTIY
TRBJ2-7 | TRBV6-2/TRBV6-3 | ASSDYEQY
TRBJ1-2 | TRBV9 | ASNIGGSVSYGYT
TRBJ1-2 | TRBV18 | ASSSGPFYGYT